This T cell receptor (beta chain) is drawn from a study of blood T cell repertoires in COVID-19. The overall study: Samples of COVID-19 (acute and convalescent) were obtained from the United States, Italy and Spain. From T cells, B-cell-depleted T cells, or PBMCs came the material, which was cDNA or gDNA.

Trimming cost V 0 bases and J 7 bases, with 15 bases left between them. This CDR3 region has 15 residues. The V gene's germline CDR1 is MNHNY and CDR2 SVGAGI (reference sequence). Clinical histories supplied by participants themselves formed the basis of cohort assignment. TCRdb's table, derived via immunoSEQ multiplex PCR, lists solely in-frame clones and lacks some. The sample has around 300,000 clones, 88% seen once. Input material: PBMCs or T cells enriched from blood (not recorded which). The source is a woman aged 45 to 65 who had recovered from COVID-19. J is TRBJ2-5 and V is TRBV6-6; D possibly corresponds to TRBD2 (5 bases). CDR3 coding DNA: TGTGCCAGCAGTTACTCGACGGGCGGAGAGGGGACCCAGTACTTC. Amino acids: CASSYSTGGEGTQYF.